Shown below are 13 T cell receptor beta chains from a single sample sequenced in a study of blood T cells in healthy people across ages. Primers used in a second PCR of roughly 6 to 12 cycles were a sample-barcoded 5' primer and a J-beta primer mix. Using its own MiXCR run on the 5' RACE reads, TCRdb lists one record per CDR3 protein. The table has 800,000 or so distinct CDR3 sequences, 25% seen once. In addition, the sample was reused for a study of T cells of mothers and their children.

Source material: blood. The receptor source for this set is a boy between 5 and 17 years old in good health.

The chain uses TRBV4-3 and TRBJ2-1, with a weak D call TRBD1 (6 bases). The CDR3 runs 16 residues. V lost 0 bases, J lost 4 bases, and 13 bases lay in between. Germline V gene sequence: CDR1 LGHNA, CDR2 YSLEER. The CDR3 DNA follows: TGCGCCAGCAGCCAAGATACGGACAGCCTTTACAATGAGCAGTTCTTC. Translated: CASSQDTDSLYNEQFF.

This clonotype was detected a few times. V gene TRBV6-6 combines with J gene TRBJ2-3, with 11 bases identical to TRBD2. The CDR3 is made up of 14 amino acids. The germline gives CDR1 MNHNY, CDR2 SVGAGI (reference sequence). V gave up 5 bases and J gave up 5 bases; unmatched junction bases: 3. The CDR3 is CASSTTSGKDTQYF. The CDR3 DNA sequence: TGTGCCAGCAGTACGACTAGCGGGAAAGATACGCAGTATTTT.

Comment on this clonotype: A read error may account for a junction end that differs from germline. The rearrangement joins TRBV12-3 or TRBV12-4 to TRBJ2-5, with TRBD1 matching 10 bases. The CDR3 runs to 14 residues. In DNA form, the CDR3 reads TGTGCCAGCAGTTTCGGACAGGGGGGCGAGAACCAGTACTTC. Its protein is CASSFGQGGENQYF.

In DNA, the CDR3 is TGTGCCAGCAGCGTTTCGGGGGGTATGAACACTGAAGCTTTCTTT. Amino acids: CASSVSGGMNTEAFF. This chain connects TRBV7-2 to TRBJ1-1; D perhaps matches TRBD1 (5 bases). Germline V gene data show CDR1 as SGHTA and CDR2 as FQGNSA. V lost 5 bases to trimming and J lost 0 bases, with 13 bases between them. The CDR3 has 15 amino acids.

The chain employs TRBV6-5 and TRBJ1-1; D not resolved. V was cut by 0 bases and J by 1 base, with 6 bases left in between. This CDR3 region has 14 residues. Germline CDR1 is MNHEY and CDR2 is SVGAGI. CDR3 sequence: CASSYSATNTEAFF. CDR3 sequence (DNA): TGTGCCAGCAGTTACTCGGCCACGAACACTGAAGCTTTCTTT.

V is TRBV5-6 and J is TRBJ2-5; 9 positions match TRBD1. The J call may not be correct, given that the DNA end is closer to TRBJ2-1. The CDR3 loop spans 15 amino acids. Per germline, CDR1 SGHDT and CDR2 YYEEEE. CDR3 sequence reads: CASSVLRDRVNEQFF. CDR3 nucleotide sequence: TGTGCCAGCAGCGTCCTCCGGGACAGGGTCAATGAGCAGTTCTTC.

The J gene is TRBJ1-2, the V gene TRBV28; D perhaps matches TRBD1 (6 bases). The CDR3 has 16 amino acids. Germline CDR1 is MDHEN and CDR2 is SYDVKM. V lost 7 bases and J lost 4, with 22 bases in between. The CDR3 nucleotides read TGTGCCAGCACCTCCTACCACGGGGGGCTAGGCTATGGCTACACCTTC. This codes for CASTSYHGGLGYGYTF.

CDR3 residues: CASSQDAEETQYF. CDR3 sequence (DNA): TGCGCCAGCAGCCAAGATGCCGAAGAGACCCAGTACTTC. V is TRBV4-1 and J is TRBJ2-5, with D unresolved. The CDR3 length is 13 residues. V was shortened by 0 bases and J by 3 bases, with 5 bases between the two germline ends. Per germline, CDR1 MGHRA and CDR2 YSYEKL.

This clonotype was seen more than once but under ten times. V and J are TRBV24-1 and TRBJ2-1, with a weak D call TRBD2 (6 bases). Germline CDR1 reads KGHDR; CDR2 reads SFDVKD. The CDR3 totals 15 residues. Between the trimmed V and J ends, which lost 4 bases and 9 bases, there was a span of 18 bases. The CDR3 region is CATSDTVRDVSEQFF. CDR3 in DNA: TGTGCCACCAGTGACACGGTGCGGGATGTCAGTGAGCAGTTCTTC.

This clonotype has only a few counts. The chain is built from TRBV20-1 and TRBJ2-1; 14 nucleotides match TRBD2. The germline CDR1 and CDR2 sequences are DFQATT and SNEGSKA (reference sequence). This CDR3 comprises 15 residues. Trimming removed 0 bases from V and 10 bases from J; junction bases left unmatched: 5. CDR3 protein: CSARDGTSGREEQFF. The CDR3 nucleotides are TGCAGTGCTAGAGATGGGACTAGCGGGAGAGAAGAGCAGTTCTTC.

The V and J genes are TRBV6-5 and TRBJ1-2; TRBD1 might be the D (6 bases). Germline CDR1 MNHEY, CDR2 SVGAGI. This CDR3 has 17 residues. The V end lost 3 bases, the J end lost 2 bases, and 19 bases lay between the germline ends. CDR3 sequence (DNA): TGTGCCAGCAGTTATTCGGGGGGCAGGGGCGAGAACTATGGCTACACCTTC. Amino acid sequence: CASSYSGGRGENYGYTF.

This chain joins TRBV10-3 and TRBJ2-7; 10 nucleotides line up with TRBD1. Per the germline V gene, CDR1 is ENHRY and CDR2 is SYGVKD. The CDR3 totals 14 residues. The ends lost 3 bases at V and 5 bases at J; junction bases unmatched: 4. The CDR3, as DNA: TGTGCCATCAGTGATGGGACAGGGGCCCACGAGCAGTACTTC. It yields the protein CAISDGTGAHEQYF.

The V gene is TRBV12-3 or TRBV12-4, the J gene TRBJ1-4, with 7 bases aligning to TRBD1. Unmatched junction bases numbered 4, after V lost 6 bases and J lost 0 bases. CDR3 length: 15 residues. CDR3 sequence (DNA): TGTGCCAGCAGCCGGACAGGAACAACTAATGAAAAACTGTTTTTT. Translation: CASSRTGTTNEKLFF.